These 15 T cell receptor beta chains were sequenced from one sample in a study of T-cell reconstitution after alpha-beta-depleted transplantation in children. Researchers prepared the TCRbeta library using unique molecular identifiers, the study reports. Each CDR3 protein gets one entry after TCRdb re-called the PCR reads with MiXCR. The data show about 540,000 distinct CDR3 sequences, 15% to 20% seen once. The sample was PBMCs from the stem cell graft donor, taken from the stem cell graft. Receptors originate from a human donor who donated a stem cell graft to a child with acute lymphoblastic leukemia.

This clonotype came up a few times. In DNA, the CDR3 is TGTGCCAGCAGCTTACCAGCGGGAGGGCCTTCCTACGAGCAGTACTTC. This translates into CASSLPAGGPSYEQYF. This sequence joins TRBV7-9 and TRBJ2-7, with 10 bases identical to TRBD2. This CDR3 has 16 residues. Germline CDR1 is SEHNR and CDR2 is FQNEAQ (reference sequence). With 2 bases clipped from V and 1 base from J, the junction kept 5 bases outside the gene matches.

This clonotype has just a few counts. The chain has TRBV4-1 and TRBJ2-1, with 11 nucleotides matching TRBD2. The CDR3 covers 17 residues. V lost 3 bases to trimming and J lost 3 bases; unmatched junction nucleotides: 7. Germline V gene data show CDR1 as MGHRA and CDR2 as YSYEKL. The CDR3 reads CASSQGILAGVYNEQFF. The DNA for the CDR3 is TGCGCCAGCAGCCAGGGAATACTAGCGGGAGTCTACAATGAGCAGTTCTTC.

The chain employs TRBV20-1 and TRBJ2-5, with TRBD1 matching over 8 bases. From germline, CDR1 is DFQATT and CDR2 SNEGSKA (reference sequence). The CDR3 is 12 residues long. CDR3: CSLDRGMETQYF. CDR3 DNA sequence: TGCAGCCTTGACAGGGGCATGGAGACCCAGTACTTC.

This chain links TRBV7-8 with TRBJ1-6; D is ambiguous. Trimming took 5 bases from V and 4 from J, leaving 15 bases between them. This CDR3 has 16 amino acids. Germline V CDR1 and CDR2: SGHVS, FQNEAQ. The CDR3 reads CASSPFGQLYNSPLHF. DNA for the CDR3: TGTGCCAGCAGCCCCTTTGGTCAGTTATATAATTCACCCCTCCACTTT.

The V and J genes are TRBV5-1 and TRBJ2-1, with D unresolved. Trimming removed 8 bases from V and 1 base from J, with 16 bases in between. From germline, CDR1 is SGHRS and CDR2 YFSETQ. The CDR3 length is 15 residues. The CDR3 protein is CASSNSGWSYNEQFF. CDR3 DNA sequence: TGCGCCAGTTCGAACTCGGGCTGGTCCTACAATGAGCAGTTCTTC.

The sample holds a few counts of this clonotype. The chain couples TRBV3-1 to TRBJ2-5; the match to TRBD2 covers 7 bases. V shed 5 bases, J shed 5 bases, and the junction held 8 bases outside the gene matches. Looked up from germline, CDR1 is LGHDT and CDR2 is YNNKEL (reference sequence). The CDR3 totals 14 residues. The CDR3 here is CASSGRLAGETQYF. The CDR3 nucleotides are TGTGCCAGCAGCGGAAGACTAGCCGGGGAGACCCAGTACTTC.

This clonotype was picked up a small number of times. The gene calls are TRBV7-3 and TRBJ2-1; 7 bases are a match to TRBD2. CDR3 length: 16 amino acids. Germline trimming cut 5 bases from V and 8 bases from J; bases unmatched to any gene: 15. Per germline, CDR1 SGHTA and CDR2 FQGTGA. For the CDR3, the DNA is TGTGCCAGCAGCCTAAATCCGGGACTACCCATGGATGAGCAGTTCTTC. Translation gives CASSLNPGLPMDEQFF.

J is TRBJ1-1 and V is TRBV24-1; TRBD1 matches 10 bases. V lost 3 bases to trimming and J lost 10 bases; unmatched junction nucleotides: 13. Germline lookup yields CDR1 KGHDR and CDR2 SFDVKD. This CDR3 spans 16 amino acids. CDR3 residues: CATSDLTSGTGDPAFF. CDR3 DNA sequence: TGTGCCACCAGTGATCTTACTTCCGGGACAGGGGATCCAGCTTTCTTT.

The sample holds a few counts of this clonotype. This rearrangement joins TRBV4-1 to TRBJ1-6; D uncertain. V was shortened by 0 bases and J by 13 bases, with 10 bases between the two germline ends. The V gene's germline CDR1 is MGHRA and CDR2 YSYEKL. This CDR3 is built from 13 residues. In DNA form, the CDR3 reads TGCGCCAGCAGCCAAGATGTCGGTGGGCCCCTCCACTTT. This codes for CASSQDVGGPLHF.

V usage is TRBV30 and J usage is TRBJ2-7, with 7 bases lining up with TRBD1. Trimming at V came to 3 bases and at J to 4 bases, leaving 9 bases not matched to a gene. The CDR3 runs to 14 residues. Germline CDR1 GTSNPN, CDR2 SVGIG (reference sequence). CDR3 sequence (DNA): TGTGCCTGGAGCGTGGACAGGAGATATTACGAGCAGTACTTC. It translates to CAWSVDRRYYEQYF. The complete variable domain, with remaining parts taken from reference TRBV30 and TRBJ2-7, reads SQTIHQWPATLVQPVGSPLSLECTVEGTSNPNLYWYRQAAGRGLQLLFYSVGIGQISSEVPQNLSASRPQDRQFILSSKKLLLSDSGFYLCAWSVDRRYYEQYFGPGTRLTVT.

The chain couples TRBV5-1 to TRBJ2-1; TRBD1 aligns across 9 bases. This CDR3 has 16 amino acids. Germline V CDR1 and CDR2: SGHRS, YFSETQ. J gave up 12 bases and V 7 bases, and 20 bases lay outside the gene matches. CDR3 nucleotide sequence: TGCGCCAGCGCCCCCGGTGGGGGACAGGGAAGTAGTGGGCAGTTCTTC. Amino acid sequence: CASAPGGGQGSSGQFF. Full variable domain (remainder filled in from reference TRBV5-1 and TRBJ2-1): KAGVTQTPRYLIKTRGQQVTLSCSPISGHRSVSWYQQTPGQGLQFLFEYFSETQRNKGNFPGRFSGRQFSNSRSEMNVSTLELGDSALYLCASAPGGGQGSSGQFFGPGTRLTVL.

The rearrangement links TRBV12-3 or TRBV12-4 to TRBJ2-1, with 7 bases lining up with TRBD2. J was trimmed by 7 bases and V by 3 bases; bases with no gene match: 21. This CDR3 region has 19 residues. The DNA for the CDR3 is TGTGCCAGCAGTTTTGGTCTCCGGAGACTAGCTCAAAGCTTAAATGAGCAGTTCTTC. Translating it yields CASSFGLRRLAQSLNEQFF.

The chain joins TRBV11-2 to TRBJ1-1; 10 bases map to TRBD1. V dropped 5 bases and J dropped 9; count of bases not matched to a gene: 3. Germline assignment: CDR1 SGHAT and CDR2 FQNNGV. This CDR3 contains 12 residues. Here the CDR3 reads CASSHDRGQAFF. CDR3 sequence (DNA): TGTGCCAGCAGCCACGACAGGGGGCAAGCTTTCTTT.

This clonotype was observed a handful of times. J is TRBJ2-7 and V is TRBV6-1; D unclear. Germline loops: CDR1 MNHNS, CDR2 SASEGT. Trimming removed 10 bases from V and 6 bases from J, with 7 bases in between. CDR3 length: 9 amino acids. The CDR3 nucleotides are TGTGCCACCGGTAGCGAGCAGTACTTC. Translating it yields CATGSEQYF.

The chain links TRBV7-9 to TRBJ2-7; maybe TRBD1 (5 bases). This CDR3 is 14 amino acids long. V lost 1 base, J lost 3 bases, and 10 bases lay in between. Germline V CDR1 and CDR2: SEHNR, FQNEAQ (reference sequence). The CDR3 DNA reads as TGTGCCAGCAGCTTAGGGGGCAGGGACTACGAGCAGTACTTC. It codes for CASSLGGRDYEQYF.